The 29 T cell receptor beta chains below were found in one sample sequenced in a study of T cell responses to AZD1222 COVID-19 vaccine. Here immunoSEQ multiplex PCR was the method, and the copy in TCRdb shows in-frame clones only, minus some. The table records some 39,000 clones, less than 95% of them present only once. The sample was peripheral blood, taken 28 days after the second AZD1222 dose. Receptor source: an adult who received the AZD1222 COVID-19 vaccine.

The table lists this clone with a count of one. V usage is TRBV7-2 and J usage is TRBJ1-1; D perhaps matches TRBD1 (5 bases). The V and J ends lost 4 bases and 5 bases respectively, with 20 bases between them. There are 16 residues in the CDR3. Germline V gene lookup returns CDR1 SGHTA and CDR2 FQGNSA. CDR3 sequence (DNA): TGTGCCAGCAGCTCCCCCTCCGGGGCCCCGAGGACTGAAGCTTTCTTT. Encoded protein: CASSSPSGAPRTEAFF.

This clone appeared a single time. V gene TRBV29-1 combines with J gene TRBJ1-1; D is possibly TRBD1 (5 bases). V was trimmed by 6 bases and J by 0 bases, leaving 14 bases between them. CDR1 and CDR2 from the germline V gene are SQVTM and ANQGSEA. CDR3 length: 14 amino acids. The CDR3 DNA is TGCAGCGTCGGGGGTATCGCGGTGAACACTGAAGCTTTCTTT. It encodes CSVGGIAVNTEAFF.

The genes are TRBV7-2 and TRBJ2-7; no definite D call. The ends were cut back, 1 base at V and 1 base at J, with 8 bases in the middle. This CDR3 is 14 amino acids long. CDR1 and CDR2 (germline): SGHTA, FQGNSA. The CDR3 loop is CASSLEWSSYEQYF. For the CDR3, the DNA is TGTGCCAGCAGCTTAGAGTGGTCTTCCTACGAGCAGTACTTC.

This clone was counted only a few times. The V gene is TRBV11-2, the J gene TRBJ1-2, with 7 bases lining up with TRBD1. Germline values: CDR1 SGHAT, CDR2 FQNNGV. V trimming: 6 bases; J trimming: 4 bases; junction bases outside the gene matches: 11. CDR3 length: 15 amino acids. The CDR3 DNA follows: TGTGCCAGCAGTTCGAGACAGGGCTGGCTCTATGGCTACACCTTC. Residues: CASSSRQGWLYGYTF.

V and J are TRBV7-9 and TRBJ2-7, with D perhaps given as TRBD1 or TRBD2 (5 bases each). The CDR3 length is 16 residues. Trimming took off 4 bases at V and 7 bases at J, with 23 bases between the two ends. Looked up from germline, CDR1 is SEHNR and CDR2 is FQNEAQ (reference sequence). CDR3 sequence: CASSSAGGDGAQEQYF. In DNA, the CDR3 is TGTGCCAGCAGCTCCGCGGGTGGGGACGGAGCCCAGGAGCAGTACTTC.

The chain links TRBV6-6 to TRBJ1-1; 9 bases line up with TRBD1. V trimming: 2 bases; J trimming: 5 bases; junction bases outside the gene matches: 6. Germline V CDR1 and CDR2: MNHNY, SVGAGI (reference sequence). The CDR3 runs to 15 residues. CDR3 amino acids: CASSYPTGGQTEAFF. The CDR3 DNA reads TGTGCCAGCAGTTACCCTACAGGGGGCCAAACTGAAGCTTTCTTT.

J is TRBJ1-2 and V is TRBV14, with TRBD1 matching over 8 bases. The CDR3 is made up of 16 amino acids. Trimming took 1 base from V and 4 from J; bases not matched to a gene: 8. CDR1 and CDR2 from the germline V gene are SGHDN and FVKESK. The CDR3 is CASSQADNRGAYGYTF. In DNA, the CDR3 is TGTGCCAGCAGCCAAGCTGATAACAGGGGGGCCTATGGCTACACCTTC.

V is TRBV30 and J is TRBJ1-5, with a weak D call TRBD1 (6 bases). Germline loops: CDR1 GTSNPN, CDR2 SVGIG (reference sequence). The length of the CDR3 is 14 residues. Trimming removed 4 bases at V and 4 bases at J, with 14 bases between. In DNA, the CDR3 is TGTGCCTGGAATCTAGGGGGAATGAATCAGCCCCAGCATTTT. This sequence encodes CAWNLGGMNQPQHF.

This chain joins TRBV30 and TRBJ1-3; D uncertain. Germline-derived CDR1 and CDR2 are GTSNPN and SVGIG (reference sequence). The CDR3 consists of 14 residues. Trimming took 1 base from V and 0 from J, leaving 7 bases between them. CDR3 bases: TGTGCCTGGAGTGATGGGAGCTCTGGAAACACCATATATTTT. Encoded protein: CAWSDGSSGNTIYF.

V is TRBV5-1 and J is TRBJ1-1; the D is unclear. Trimming removed 2 bases from V and 1 base from J, with 6 bases in between. The CDR3 consists of 13 residues. Germline CDR1 is SGHRS and CDR2 is YFSETQ. CDR3 protein: CASSLSENTEAFF. The CDR3 DNA reads as TGCGCCAGCAGCTTAAGTGAGAACACTGAAGCTTTCTTT.

This clone was observed a handful of times. The chain has TRBV7-2 and TRBJ2-7; 14 bases line up with TRBD2. After removal of 5 bases from V and 7 bases from J, the junction contained 10 bases not matched to a gene. Looked up from germline, CDR1 is SGHTA and CDR2 is FQGNSA. This CDR3 is built from 16 residues. DNA of the CDR3: TGTGCCAGCAGCCCGGGACTAGCGGGGGCCCTAGGGGAGCAGTACTTC. It is translated as CASSPGLAGALGEQYF.

The chain joins TRBV19 to TRBJ2-6; D unclear. V dropped 0 bases and J dropped 2 bases, with 5 bases sitting between them. The CDR3 consists of 15 residues. Germline CDR1 and CDR2: LNHDA and SQIVND (reference sequence). The DNA of the CDR3 is TGTGCCAGTAGTATAGAATCAACTGGGGCCAACGTCCTGACTTTC. It is translated as CASSIESTGANVLTF. Full variable domain (rest looked up from reference TRBV19 and TRBJ2-6): DGGITQSPKYLFRKEGQNVTLSCEQNLNHDAMYWYRQDPGQGLRLIYYSQIVNDFQKGDIAEGYSVSREKKESFPLTVTSAQKNPTAFYLCASSIESTGANVLTFGAGSRLTVL.

This sequence joins TRBV7-8 and TRBJ1-2, with 7 bases identical to TRBD1. CDR1 and CDR2 (germline): SGHVS, FQNEAQ. CDR3 length: 13 amino acids. The V segment lost 7 bases and the J segment 8 bases; nucleotides outside the gene matches: 10. The CDR3 sequence: CASTPILGGGYTF. The DNA of the CDR3 is TGTGCCAGCACCCCTATCCTAGGGGGCGGCTACACCTTC. Drawing the rest from reference TRBV7-8 and TRBJ1-2, the complete variable domain is GAGVSQSPRYKVAKRGQDVALRCDPISGHVSLFWYQQALGQGPEFLTYFQNEAQLDKSGLPSDRFFAERPEGSVSTLKIQRTQQEDSAVYLCASTPILGGGYTFGSGTRLTVV.

The rearrangement uses TRBV5-8 and TRBJ2-7; D is ambiguous. CDR1 and CDR2 (germline): SGHTS, YDEGEE. The CDR3 is 12 residues long. V dropped 4 bases and J dropped 0 bases, with 5 bases sitting between them. The CDR3: CASSRHSYEQYF. CDR3 coding DNA: TGTGCCAGCAGCCGCCACTCCTACGAGCAGTACTTC.

CDR3: CASRFRDPRLPLHF. In DNA, the CDR3 is TGTGCCAGCAGATTCCGGGACCCTCGCCTACCCCTCCACTTT. The rearrangement uses TRBV6-5 and TRBJ1-6; D is perhaps TRBD1 (5 bases). This CDR3 is built from 14 residues. Germline V gene sequence: CDR1 MNHEY, CDR2 SVGAGI. Trimming cost V 6 bases and J 12 bases, with 18 bases left between them.

V usage is TRBV7-9 and J usage is TRBJ1-2, with TRBD1 identical over 10 bases. The CDR3 runs 15 residues. Germline trimming cut 0 bases from V and 7 bases from J; bases unmatched to any gene: 5. Germline CDR1 and CDR2: SEHNR and FQNEAQ (reference sequence). CDR3 nucleotides: TGTGCCAGCAGCTTAGCCGGGGACAGGGGATCTGGCTACACCTTC. This gives the protein CASSLAGDRGSGYTF.

This sequence joins TRBV10-1 and TRBJ2-7, with TRBD2 as a possible D gene (6 bases). The CDR3 consists of 12 residues. The ends were cut back, 3 bases at V and 12 bases at J, with 15 bases in the middle. Germline lookup yields CDR1 WNHNN and CDR2 SYGVQD (reference sequence). The CDR3 DNA reads TGCGCCAGCAGTGACGCCCGGGACTCACTGTACTTC. This sequence encodes CASSDARDSLYF.

The rearrangement links TRBV7-2 to TRBJ1-1; 8 bases agree with TRBD1. CDR1 is SGHTA, CDR2 FQGNSA, per germline. The J segment lost 1 base and the V segment lost 6 bases, leaving 7 bases of the junction unmatched. CDR3 size: 15 residues. The CDR3 here is CASRVYDRGNTEAFF. In DNA form, the CDR3 reads TGTGCCAGCAGGGTATACGACAGGGGGAACACTGAAGCTTTCTTT.

This clone was seen only a few times. This chain links TRBV11-2 with TRBJ1-2, with unresolved D. CDR3 length: 15 residues. The V end was cut by 0 bases, the J end by 4 bases, with 12 bases between. Germline CDR1 SGHAT, CDR2 FQNNGV. The CDR3 DNA reads as TGTGCCAGCAGCTTAGAAAGGGTAGGAACCTATGGCTACACCTTC. It specifies CASSLERVGTYGYTF.

A few counts support this clone. The chain's CDR3 is CASGTDLYSNTGELFF. CDR3 coding DNA: TGTGCCAGCGGGACAGACCTCTATTCGAACACCGGGGAGCTGTTTTTT. The V call is TRBV9, the J call TRBJ2-2, with 7 bases identical to TRBD1. The CDR3 extends over 16 amino acids. V lost 7 bases and J lost 0; bases outside the gene matches: 9. Germline lookup yields CDR1 SGDLS and CDR2 YYNGEE.

In DNA, the CDR3 is TGCGCCAGCAGCTTGGTTGTCGGTGGCAGGCAAGAGACCCAGTACTTC. It translates to CASSLVVGGRQETQYF. V usage is TRBV5-1 and J usage is TRBJ2-5; no clear D. Germline V gene data show CDR1 as SGHRS and CDR2 as YFSETQ. The CDR3 runs 16 residues. V shed 0 bases and J shed 2 bases, with 14 bases lying between them.

This clone was observed once. The chain has TRBV6-5 and TRBJ1-2; D gene ambiguous. The V end was cut by 2 bases, the J end by 5 bases, with 12 bases between. The CDR3 has 14 residues. CDR1 is MNHEY, CDR2 SVGAGI, per germline. CDR3 bases: TGTGCCAGCAGTTACGAGGGAGGACCATATGGCTACACCTTC. Translation gives CASSYEGGPYGYTF.

The V and J genes are TRBV4-2 and TRBJ2-2; 16 positions agree with TRBD2. The CDR3 loop spans 18 amino acids. Losses at the gene ends were 3 bases for V and 6 bases for J; bases not matched to a gene: 7. The germline gives CDR1 LGHNA, CDR2 YNFKEQ. The CDR3 here is CASSHAGTSGGAAGELFF. The CDR3 DNA sequence: TGTGCCAGCAGCCACGCCGGGACTAGCGGGGGGGCGGCCGGGGAGCTGTTTTTT.

The rearrangement links TRBV11-2 to TRBJ2-7, with 11 nucleotides matching TRBD1. CDR1 is SGHAT and CDR2 is FQNNGV in the germline V gene. V shed 2 bases, J shed 7 bases, and the junction held 10 bases outside the gene matches. The CDR3 is 16 residues long. CDR3 nucleotides: TGTGCCAGCAGCTTACGTCGAGGACAGGGGGCGATTGAGCAGTACTTC. Translated: CASSLRRGQGAIEQYF.

The V and J genes are TRBV19 and TRBJ2-1; a weak D match, TRBD2 (6 bases). CDR1 LNHDA and CDR2 SQIVND come from the germline V gene (reference sequence). Trimming left V 5 bases short and J 0 bases short, with 14 bases between. The CDR3 extends over 16 amino acids. The CDR3 spells CASSLGMGGSYNEQFF. CDR3 DNA sequence: TGTGCCAGTAGTCTTGGGATGGGGGGCTCCTACAATGAGCAGTTCTTC.

The table lists this clone with a count of one. Here the CDR3 DNA reads TGTGCCAGCAGACCTGACAGGGGCGAGCAGTACTTC. It specifies CASRPDRGEQYF. The chain recombines TRBV11-2 with TRBJ2-7, with 8 bases aligning to TRBD1. Per the germline V gene, CDR1 is SGHAT and CDR2 is FQNNGV. Trimming removed 6 bases from V and 6 bases from J; junction bases left unmatched: 4. The CDR3 contains 12 residues.

The V call is TRBV29-1, the J call TRBJ1-4, with 8 bases that match TRBD1. The CDR3 covers 15 residues. The ends lost 6 bases at V and 5 bases at J; junction bases unmatched: 11. Germline CDR1 is SQVTM and CDR2 is ANQGSEA. The chain's CDR3 is CSVEITGGKNEKLFF. The CDR3, as DNA: TGCAGCGTAGAAATTACAGGGGGGAAAAATGAAAAACTGTTTTTT.

The chain combines TRBV5-1 with TRBJ2-1; D unresolved. This CDR3 is built from 15 residues. V shed 0 bases and J shed 2 bases, with 9 bases lying between them. Germline CDR1 and CDR2: SGHRS and YFSETQ. The CDR3, as DNA: TGCGCCAGCAGCTTGGAAGGACCGACCTACAATGAGCAGTTCTTC. Translation gives CASSLEGPTYNEQFF. The full variable domain, completed using reference TRBV5-1 and TRBJ2-1, is KAGVTQTPRYLIKTRGQQVTLSCSPISGHRSVSWYQQTPGQGLQFLFEYFSETQRNKGNFPGRFSGRQFSNSRSEMNVSTLELGDSALYLCASSLEGPTYNEQFFGPGTRLTVL.

This clone was observed a few times. The genes are TRBV2 and TRBJ2-7, with D tentatively TRBD2 (5 bases). The CDR3 is 13 amino acids. V was trimmed by 6 bases and J by 5 bases, leaving 14 bases between them. Germline CDR1 and CDR2: SNHLY and FYNNEI. In nucleotides, the CDR3 is TGTGCCAGCAGGACCGGGGTCGCGGACGAGCAGTACTTC. The encoded protein is CASRTGVADEQYF. Full variable domain (remainder filled in from reference TRBV2 and TRBJ2-7): EPEVTQTPSHQVTQMGQEVILRCVPISNHLYFYWYRQILGQKVEFLVSFYNNEISEKSEIFDDQFSVERPDGSNFTLKIRSTKLEDSAMYFCASRTGVADEQYFGPGTRLTVT.